The present entry profiles one T cell receptor (beta chain) with its context. The antigen remains undetermined. The sample originates from a study of blood T cells in healthy people across ages. Overall study results and limits: CMV status of donors was not determined, possibly confounding expanded clonotype changes.

Whenever a sample was processed, at least 6 million PBMCs were isolated. This CDR3 has 13 residues. Trimming removed 1 base from V and 4 bases from J, with 8 bases in between. Germline V gives CDR1 SGHDT, CDR2 YYEEEE. The use of a sample-barcoded 5' primer and a J-beta primer mix characterized a second PCR of 7 to 11 cycles. TCRdb analysed the 5' RACE reads with MiXCR anew, one entry per CDR3 protein. The repertoire holds 600,000 to 800,000 distinct CDR3 sequences, with 20% to 25% as singletons. This sequence originates from an older man in good health. The sequencing sample was made of blood. This sequence joins TRBV5-6 and TRBJ2-5; unclear D gene. The CDR3: CASSLLFRETQYF. The CDR3 region has the DNA TGTGCCAGCAGCTTGCTTTTTCGAGAGACCCAGTACTTC.